A selection of T cell receptor beta chains follows, all from one sample in a study of shared clonotypes between healthy human individuals. Using immunoSEQ multiplex PCR, the repertoire was profiled, and TCRdb retains in-frame clones only, with some absent. Of 1.5 million to 2.5 million clones detected, over 85% appear once; the ten largest clones hold around 1%. The sequenced material came from naive CD8+ T cells sorted from blood. These receptors all stem from a man aged 18 to 29 in good health. Both conserved end residues are part of each CDR3. D genes are given only for firm matches. Clone size is shown for a subset of rows, as once, few, many or a class of expanded clone.

cdr3_aa,cdr3_nt,d_call,j_call,clone_size,v_call
CASRRTYEQYF,TGTGCCAGCAGGCGGACCTACGAGCAGTACTTC,-,TRBJ2-7,-,TRBV28
CASSLLSSYNEQFF,TGTGCCAGCAGTTTGTTGAGCTCCTACAATGAGCAGTTCTTC,-,TRBJ2-1,-,TRBV27
CASRKAPLTQYF,TGTGCCAGCAGGAAGGCCCCTTTGACGCAGTATTTT,-,TRBJ2-3,-,TRBV7-9
CASRIGGSGQPQHF,TGTGCCAGCAGGATCGGAGGAAGCGGGCAGCCCCAGCATTTT,-,TRBJ1-5,-,TRBV6-5
CASSLLGNYGYTF,TGTGCCAGCAGCTTATTGGGGAACTATGGCTACACCTTC,-,TRBJ1-2,-,TRBV7-3
CASSLRGQEKLFF,TGTGCCAGCAGTTTAAGGGGACAGGAAAAACTGTTTTTT,TRBD1,TRBJ1-4,-,TRBV28
CASSESLPGTEAFF,TGCGCCAGCAGTGAGTCGTTGCCCGGCACTGAAGCTTTCTTT,-,TRBJ1-1,-,TRBV10-1
CASSQDLPRGEKLFF,TGCGCCAGCAGCCAAGATTTACCCCGCGGAGAAAAACTGTTTTTT,-,TRBJ1-4,-,TRBV4-1
CASSERLAGYLSYEQYF,TGTGCCAGCAGTGAAAGGCTAGCGGGGTACCTCTCCTACGAGCAGTACTTC,TRBD2,TRBJ2-7,-,TRBV6-1
CASSIVGGYEQYF,TGTGCCAGTAGTATCGTGGGCGGCTACGAGCAGTACTTC,-,TRBJ2-7,-,TRBV19
CAISGRQVPDTEAFF,TGTGCCATCAGTGGGAGACAGGTTCCTGACACTGAAGCTTTCTTT,-,TRBJ1-1,-,TRBV10-3
CASSPVSQETQYF,TGTGCCAGCAGCCCCGTGTCCCAAGAGACCCAGTACTTC,-,TRBJ2-5,-,TRBV7-9
CASSQPRTGPRTGELFF,TGCGCCAGCAGTCAACCTCGGACAGGCCCAAGGACCGGGGAGCTGTTTTTT,TRBD1,TRBJ2-2,-,TRBV4-1
CASSMGGYEQYF,TGTGCCAGCAGCATGGGGGGGTACGAGCAGTACTTC,TRBD2,TRBJ2-7,once,TRBV7-8
CASTPPDRAYNEQFF,TGTGCCAGCACCCCCCCGGACAGGGCATACAATGAGCAGTTCTTC,TRBD1,TRBJ2-1,-,TRBV2
CASSLRDTGELFF,TGTGCCAGCAGCCTCCGGGACACCGGGGAGCTGTTTTTT,-,TRBJ2-2,-,TRBV11-3
CAWSRLAGGTDEQFF,TGTGCCTGGAGTAGGCTAGCGGGAGGTACAGATGAGCAGTTCTTC,TRBD2,TRBJ2-1,-,TRBV30
CASSLLSDRGYEAFF,TGCGCCAGCAGCTTATTATCCGACAGGGGTTATGAAGCTTTCTTT,TRBD1,TRBJ1-1,-,TRBV5-1
CASSVQGYGETQYF,TGTGCCAGCAGCGTCCAGGGTTACGGTGAGACCCAGTACTTC,-,TRBJ2-5,-,TRBV7-9
CASSEDTGRSTDTQYF,TGTGCCAGCAGTGAAGATACAGGGAGGAGCACAGATACGCAGTATTTT,-,TRBJ2-3,-,TRBV6-1
CASSVDPVGEEAFF,TGTGCCAGCAGCGTAGACCCCGTGGGAGAGGAAGCTTTCTTT,-,TRBJ1-1,-,TRBV9
CASSLVGEAFF,TGCGCCAGCAGCTTGGTAGGCGAAGCTTTCTTT,-,TRBJ1-1,once,TRBV5-1
CASSMTGVGAYNEQFF,TGTGCCAGCAGCATGACAGGGGTTGGCGCCTACAATGAGCAGTTCTTC,TRBD1,TRBJ2-1,-,TRBV9
CASNPRGVGNTEAFF,TGTGCCAGCAACCCTAGGGGGGTGGGGAACACTGAAGCTTTCTTT,-,TRBJ1-1,-,TRBV27
CASSVEGGTDTQYF,TGTGCCAGCAGCGTAGAGGGCGGCACAGATACGCAGTATTTT,-,TRBJ2-3,-,TRBV9
CASSRRAGGTNEQFF,TGCGCCAGCAGCCGAAGAGCGGGAGGGACCAATGAGCAGTTCTTC,TRBD2,TRBJ2-1,-,TRBV4-3
CSALGGEAFF,TGCAGTGCTCTAGGGGGCGAAGCTTTCTTT,TRBD1,TRBJ1-1,-,TRBV20-1
CAISESDAVEVNEKLFF,TGTGCCATCAGTGAGTCGGACGCCGTGGAGGTCAATGAAAAACTGTTTTTT,-,TRBJ1-4,-,TRBV10-3
CSVPGTGLLGGYTF,TGCAGCGTCCCCGGGACAGGGCTACTAGGTGGCTACACCTTC,TRBD1,TRBJ1-2,-,TRBV29-1
CASSIGWGLGTEAFF,TGCGCCAGCAGCATCGGTTGGGGATTGGGCACTGAAGCTTTCTTT,-,TRBJ1-1,-,TRBV5-1
CASSPGVVGDEQFF,TGCGCCAGCAGCCCCGGAGTGGTGGGGGATGAGCAGTTCTTC,-,TRBJ2-1,-,TRBV4-1
CASSVSSVGGNQPQHF,TGTGCCAGCAGTGTCAGCTCCGTGGGGGGCAATCAGCCCCAGCATTTT,-,TRBJ1-5,-,TRBV11-3
CAGDREGEKLFF,TGTGCCGGAGACAGGGAGGGAGAAAAACTGTTTTTT,TRBD1,TRBJ1-4,-,TRBV30
CSAPWDFEQFF,TGCAGTGCTCCTTGGGATTTTGAGCAGTTCTTC,-,TRBJ2-1,-,TRBV20-1
CASSWTGGNTEAFF,TGTGCCAGCAGCTGGACAGGGGGCAACACTGAAGCTTTCTTT,TRBD1,TRBJ1-1,-,TRBV7-8
CASGWRIVDTQYF,TGCGCCAGCGGATGGAGAATTGTAGATACGCAGTATTTT,-,TRBJ2-3,-,TRBV10-2
CASSQGTGGYNEQYF,TGTGCCAGCAGCCAAGGGACAGGGGGTTACAACGAGCAGTACTTC,TRBD1,TRBJ2-7,-,TRBV7-9
CASSAGTGSYEQYF,TGTGCCAGCAGCGCCGGGACAGGCAGCTACGAGCAGTACTTC,TRBD1,TRBJ2-7,-,TRBV5-6
CAISDGTEQNYGYTF,TGTGCCATCAGTGATGGGACAGAGCAGAACTATGGCTACACCTTC,TRBD1,TRBJ1-2,-,TRBV10-3
CAREGASTDTQYF,TGTGCCAGAGAGGGAGCGAGCACAGATACGCAGTATTTT,-,TRBJ2-3,-,TRBV2
CASSSPGVSYEQYF,TGTGCCAGCAGTTCTCCAGGGGTCAGCTACGAGCAGTACTTC,-,TRBJ2-7,-,TRBV28
CASSAGTGAVSYEQYF,TGTGCCAGCAGTGCTGGGACAGGGGCCGTCTCCTACGAGCAGTACTTC,TRBD1,TRBJ2-7,-,TRBV2
CASSTGNYGYTF,TGTGCCAGCTCGACAGGGAATTATGGCTACACCTTC,TRBD1,TRBJ1-2,-,TRBV18
CASSLGTGGDIQYF,TGTGCCAGCAGTTTAGGGACAGGGGGGGACATTCAGTACTTC,TRBD1,TRBJ2-4,-,TRBV27
CASSHEPGFSYGYTF,TGTGCCAGCAGCCATGAACCGGGTTTCTCCTATGGCTACACCTTC,-,TRBJ1-2,-,TRBV14